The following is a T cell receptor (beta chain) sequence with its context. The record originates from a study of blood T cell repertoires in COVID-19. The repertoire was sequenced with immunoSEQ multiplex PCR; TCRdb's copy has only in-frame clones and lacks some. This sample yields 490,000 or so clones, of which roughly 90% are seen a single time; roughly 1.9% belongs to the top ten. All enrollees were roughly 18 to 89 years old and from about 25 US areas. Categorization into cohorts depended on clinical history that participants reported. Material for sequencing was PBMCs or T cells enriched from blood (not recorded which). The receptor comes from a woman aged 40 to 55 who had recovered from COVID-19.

CDR3 loop: CASSLEGTPFGKLFF. CDR3 coding DNA: TGCGCCAGCAGCCTGGAAGGGACACCTTTTGGGAAACTGTTTTTT. The chain carries TRBV5-1 and TRBJ1-4, with a weak D call TRBD1 (6 bases). Trimming stripped 4 bases from V and 11 bases from J, with 21 bases between. Looked up from germline, CDR1 is SGHRS and CDR2 is YFSETQ. The CDR3 runs to 15 residues.